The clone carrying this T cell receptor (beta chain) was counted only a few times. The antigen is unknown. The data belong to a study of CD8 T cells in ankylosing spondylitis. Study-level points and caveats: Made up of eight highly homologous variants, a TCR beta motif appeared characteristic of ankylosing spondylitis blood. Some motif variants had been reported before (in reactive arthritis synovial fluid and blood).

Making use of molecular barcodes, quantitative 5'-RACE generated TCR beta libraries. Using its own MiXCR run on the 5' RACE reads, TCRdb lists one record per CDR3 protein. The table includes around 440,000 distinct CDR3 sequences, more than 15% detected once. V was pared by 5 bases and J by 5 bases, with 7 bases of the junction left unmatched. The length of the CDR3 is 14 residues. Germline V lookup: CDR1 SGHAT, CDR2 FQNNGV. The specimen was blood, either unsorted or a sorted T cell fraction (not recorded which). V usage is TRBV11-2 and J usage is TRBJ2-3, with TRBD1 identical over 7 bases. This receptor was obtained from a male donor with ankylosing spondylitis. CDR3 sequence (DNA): TGTGCCAGCAGCCTCTACAGGGGCTTAGATACGCAGTATTTT. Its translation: CASSLYRGLDTQYF.